A selection of T cell receptor beta chains follows, all from one sample in a study of cytomegalovirus exposure and HLA in healthy donors. Generated by immunoSEQ multiplex PCR, the TCRdb table keeps only in-frame clones and is missing some. The repertoire holds about 160,000 clones, roughly 80% seen once, with 2.4% in the top ten. Sequencing was carried out using PBMCs. These receptors originate from a male donor in good health and CMV-seronegative. The CDR3 runs from the conserved cysteine through the conserved F or W. D genes are given only for firm matches. Rows may omit the clone size; those that give it use once, few, many or a size class.

d_gene: NA; j_gene: TRBJ1-2; v_gene: TRBV6-1; abundance: NA; CDR3aa: CASSDGGSFYGYTF; CDR3nt: TGTGCCAGCAGTGACGGAGGCAGCTTCTATGGCTACACCTTC
d_gene: TRBD1; j_gene: TRBJ1-1; v_gene: TRBV28; abundance: NA; CDR3aa: CASSFDRGGTEAFF; CDR3nt: TGTGCCAGCAGTTTTGACAGGGGGGGAACTGAAGCTTTCTTT
d_gene: NA; j_gene: TRBJ1-2; v_gene: TRBV28; abundance: NA; CDR3aa: CASSLQVNYGYTF; CDR3nt: TGTGCCAGCAGTTTGCAGGTTAACTATGGCTACACCTTC
d_gene: NA; j_gene: TRBJ2-7; v_gene: TRBV5-1; abundance: once; CDR3aa: CASSFGGFEQYF; CDR3nt: TGCGCCAGCAGCTTCGGGGGTTTCGAGCAGTACTTC
d_gene: TRBD2; j_gene: TRBJ2-5; v_gene: TRBV6-4; abundance: NA; CDR3aa: CASSSGGAGETQYF; CDR3nt: TGTGCCAGTTCAAGCGGGGGGGCCGGCGAGACCCAGTACTTC
d_gene: TRBD2; j_gene: TRBJ2-7; v_gene: TRBV5-5; abundance: NA; CDR3aa: CASSHVSGGHYEQYF; CDR3nt: TGTGCCAGCAGCCATGTTAGCGGGGGTCACTACGAGCAGTACTTC
d_gene: TRBD2; j_gene: TRBJ2-5; v_gene: TRBV9; abundance: NA; CDR3aa: CASSTTSGGLQETQYF; CDR3nt: TGTGCCAGCAGTACAACTAGCGGGGGGTTACAAGAGACCCAGTACTTC
d_gene: NA; j_gene: TRBJ1-6; v_gene: TRBV30; abundance: once; CDR3aa: CAWSTDVVGSNSPLHF; CDR3nt: TGTGCCTGGAGTACAGATGTGGTTGGATCCAATTCACCCCTCCACTTT
d_gene: NA; j_gene: TRBJ1-1; v_gene: TRBV7-3; abundance: NA; CDR3aa: CASRKTSGSEAFF; CDR3nt: TGTGCCAGCAGAAAAACCTCGGGGTCCGAAGCTTTCTTT
d_gene: TRBD1; j_gene: TRBJ2-5; v_gene: TRBV19; abundance: NA; CDR3aa: CASSTGTGGQETQYF; CDR3nt: TGTGCCAGTAGTACCGGGACAGGGGGCCAGGAGACCCAGTACTTC
d_gene: NA; j_gene: TRBJ1-2; v_gene: TRBV10-3; abundance: NA; CDR3aa: CAISGRDSGYGYTF; CDR3nt: TGTGCCATCAGTGGACGTGACAGTGGCTATGGCTACACCTTC
d_gene: NA; j_gene: TRBJ2-7; v_gene: TRBV28; abundance: few; CDR3aa: CASTLGGWYEQYF; CDR3nt: TGTGCCAGCACCCTCGGAGGGTGGTACGAGCAGTACTTC
d_gene: NA; j_gene: TRBJ2-2; v_gene: TRBV7-3; abundance: NA; CDR3aa: CASSLNPRGRTGELFF; CDR3nt: TGTGCCAGCAGCTTAAACCCCAGGGGGAGGACCGGGGAGCTGTTTTTT
d_gene: TRBD1; j_gene: TRBJ1-6; v_gene: TRBV5-6; abundance: NA; CDR3aa: CASSLGQGASPLHF; CDR3nt: TGTGCCAGCAGCTTGGGACAGGGGGCTTCACCCCTCCACTTT
d_gene: NA; j_gene: TRBJ1-2; v_gene: TRBV29-1; abundance: NA; CDR3aa: CSGETGLGGYTF; CDR3nt: TGCAGCGGGGAAACAGGGCTAGGTGGCTACACCTTC
d_gene: NA; j_gene: TRBJ1-5; v_gene: TRBV9; abundance: NA; CDR3aa: CASSVDGGGLNQPQHF; CDR3nt: TGTGCCAGCAGCGTAGATGGCGGGGGGCTCAATCAGCCCCAGCATTTT
d_gene: NA; j_gene: TRBJ2-7; v_gene: TRBV23-1; abundance: NA; CDR3aa: CASSQSRDNRRNGGQYF; CDR3nt: TGCGCCAGCAGTCAATCCCGGGACAATCGACGGAATGGCGGGCAGTACTTC
d_gene: TRBD1; j_gene: TRBJ2-7; v_gene: TRBV29-1; abundance: NA; CDR3aa: CSVEQQGASYEQYF; CDR3nt: TGCAGCGTTGAACAGCAGGGGGCAAGCTACGAGCAGTACTTC
d_gene: TRBD1; j_gene: TRBJ1-3; v_gene: TRBV5-4; abundance: NA; CDR3aa: CASSPTGNGNTIYF; CDR3nt: TGTGCCAGCAGTCCGACAGGGAACGGAAACACCATATATTTT
d_gene: TRBD1; j_gene: TRBJ2-5; v_gene: TRBV19; abundance: NA; CDR3aa: CASSGFGTGGGETQYF; CDR3nt: TGTGCCAGTAGTGGCTTCGGGACAGGGGGCGGGGAGACCCAGTACTTC
d_gene: NA; j_gene: TRBJ1-1; v_gene: TRBV19; abundance: NA; CDR3aa: CASAEQVNTEAFF; CDR3nt: TGTGCCAGCGCAGAACAGGTGAACACTGAAGCTTTCTTT
d_gene: NA; j_gene: TRBJ1-5; v_gene: TRBV7-8; abundance: NA; CDR3aa: CASSFGGRDQPQHF; CDR3nt: TGTGCCAGCAGCTTCGGAGGTCGGGATCAGCCCCAGCATTTT
d_gene: NA; j_gene: TRBJ1-5; v_gene: TRBV4-3; abundance: NA; CDR3aa: CASSQDLAQPQHF; CDR3nt: TGCGCCAGCAGCCAAGATTTGGCCCAGCCCCAGCATTTT
d_gene: NA; j_gene: TRBJ2-3; v_gene: TRBV18; abundance: once; CDR3aa: CASSPLRRDGGTDTQYF; CDR3nt: TGTGCCAGCTCACCACTCCGGCGGGACGGGGGCACAGATACGCAGTATTTT
d_gene: NA; j_gene: TRBJ2-7; v_gene: TRBV28; abundance: NA; CDR3aa: CATLWSLSAGRNEQYF; CDR3nt: TGTGCCACCCTTTGGTCCCTATCTGCAGGGCGGAACGAGCAGTACTTC
d_gene: NA; j_gene: TRBJ1-1; v_gene: TRBV10-3; abundance: NA; CDR3aa: CAISESGNTEAFF; CDR3nt: TGTGCCATCAGTGAATCAGGGAACACTGAAGCTTTCTTT
d_gene: TRBD1; j_gene: TRBJ1-5; v_gene: TRBV23-1; abundance: NA; CDR3aa: CASRPAGTGERNSNQPQHF; CDR3nt: TGCGCCAGCCGACCGGCCGGGACAGGGGAGAGAAATAGCAATCAGCCCCAGCATTTT
d_gene: TRBD1; j_gene: TRBJ1-1; v_gene: TRBV5-6; abundance: NA; CDR3aa: CASSPPGGTEAFF; CDR3nt: TGTGCCAGCAGCCCCCCAGGGGGCACTGAAGCTTTCTTT
d_gene: NA; j_gene: TRBJ1-3; v_gene: TRBV5-1; abundance: NA; CDR3aa: CASSFGGFSGNTIYF; CDR3nt: TGCGCCAGCAGCTTCGGGGGTTTCTCTGGAAACACCATATATTTT
d_gene: NA; j_gene: TRBJ2-5; v_gene: TRBV5-4; abundance: NA; CDR3aa: CASSLKGLGETQYF; CDR3nt: TGTGCCAGCAGCTTGAAGGGGCTGGGAGAGACCCAGTACTTC
d_gene: TRBD1; j_gene: TRBJ2-7; v_gene: TRBV4-3; abundance: few; CDR3aa: CASSQTTGGLSEQYF; CDR3nt: TGCGCCAGCAGCCAGACTACAGGGGGCTTATCCGAGCAGTACTTC
d_gene: TRBD2; j_gene: TRBJ2-5; v_gene: TRBV6-5; abundance: NA; CDR3aa: CASKLAGAQETQYF; CDR3nt: TGTGCCAGCAAACTAGCGGGGGCCCAAGAGACCCAGTACTTC
d_gene: TRBD1; j_gene: TRBJ2-7; v_gene: TRBV23-1; abundance: NA; CDR3aa: CASTQAGGLLYEQYF; CDR3nt: TGCGCCAGCACCCAGGCAGGGGGCCTCCTGTACGAGCAGTACTTC
d_gene: TRBD2; j_gene: TRBJ2-3; v_gene: TRBV7-9; abundance: NA; CDR3aa: CASSATSGRKDTQYF; CDR3nt: TGTGCCAGCAGCGCGACTAGCGGCCGTAAAGATACGCAGTATTTT
d_gene: TRBD2; j_gene: TRBJ2-5; v_gene: TRBV7-9; abundance: NA; CDR3aa: CASSLSGLAGGQQETQYF; CDR3nt: TGTGCCAGCAGCTTATCGGGACTAGCGGGGGGGCAACAAGAGACCCAGTACTTC
d_gene: NA; j_gene: TRBJ2-4; v_gene: TRBV5-1; abundance: NA; CDR3aa: CASSFGGLTALAKNIQYF; CDR3nt: TGCGCCAGCAGCTTCGGCGGTCTCACCGCACTAGCCAAAAACATTCAGTACTTC
d_gene: NA; j_gene: TRBJ2-2; v_gene: TRBV5-1; abundance: NA; CDR3aa: CASSLRGSANTGELFF; CDR3nt: TGCGCCAGCAGCTTGAGGGGTTCAGCGAACACCGGGGAGCTGTTTTTT
d_gene: NA; j_gene: TRBJ2-7; v_gene: TRBV5-1; abundance: NA; CDR3aa: CASSLDGLYEQYF; CDR3nt: TGCGCCAGCAGCTTGGATGGCCTCTACGAGCAGTACTTC
d_gene: NA; j_gene: TRBJ1-5; v_gene: TRBV28; abundance: few; CDR3aa: CASTTGSSNQPQHF; CDR3nt: TGTGCCAGCACCACAGGTTCCAGCAATCAGCCCCAGCATTTT
d_gene: TRBD1; j_gene: TRBJ2-6; v_gene: TRBV28; abundance: NA; CDR3aa: CASSLLGTGGGGANVLTF; CDR3nt: TGTGCCAGCAGTTTATTGGGGACAGGGGGTGGTGGGGCCAACGTCCTGACTTTC
d_gene: TRBD2; j_gene: TRBJ2-7; v_gene: TRBV29-1; abundance: NA; CDR3aa: CSVSRLAGTGTDEQYF; CDR3nt: TGCAGCGTTTCGAGACTAGCGGGGACCGGCACCGACGAGCAGTACTTC
d_gene: NA; j_gene: TRBJ2-7; v_gene: TRBV6-1; abundance: NA; CDR3aa: CASSESGSYEQYF; CDR3nt: TGTGCCAGCAGTGAGAGCGGATCCTACGAGCAGTACTTC
d_gene: TRBD1; j_gene: TRBJ1-5; v_gene: TRBV2; abundance: NA; CDR3aa: CASSGGQGGNQPQHF; CDR3nt: TGTGCCAGCAGTGGGGGACAGGGAGGCAATCAGCCCCAGCATTTT
d_gene: NA; j_gene: TRBJ2-2; v_gene: TRBV27; abundance: NA; CDR3aa: CASSLREWTGELFF; CDR3nt: TGTGCCAGCAGTTTAAGGGAGTGGACCGGGGAGCTGTTTTTT
d_gene: TRBD1; j_gene: TRBJ1-6; v_gene: TRBV27; abundance: once; CDR3aa: CASSSPMTGTFNSPLHF; CDR3nt: TGTGCCAGCAGTTCCCCAATGACAGGGACTTTCAATTCACCCCTCCACTTT
d_gene: NA; j_gene: TRBJ2-7; v_gene: TRBV6-1; abundance: few; CDR3aa: CASSERQFYEQYF; CDR3nt: TGTGCCAGCAGTGAGAGACAGTTCTACGAGCAGTACTTC
d_gene: TRBD2; j_gene: TRBJ2-5; v_gene: TRBV5-1; abundance: NA; CDR3aa: CASSFLAGGPRETQYF; CDR3nt: TGCGCCAGCAGCTTTCTAGCGGGAGGCCCTAGGGAGACCCAGTACTTC
d_gene: NA; j_gene: TRBJ2-5; v_gene: TRBV7-9; abundance: once; CDR3aa: CASSLGSGDTQETQYF; CDR3nt: TGTGCCAGCAGCTTGGGTAGCGGAGATACGCAAGAGACCCAGTACTTC
d_gene: NA; j_gene: TRBJ2-7; v_gene: TRBV28; abundance: NA; CDR3aa: CASSLLEIPYEQYF; CDR3nt: TGTGCCAGCAGTTTATTGGAGATTCCTTACGAGCAGTACTTC
d_gene: NA; j_gene: TRBJ2-2; v_gene: TRBV28; abundance: NA; CDR3aa: CASSLFQGYTGELFF; CDR3nt: TGTGCCAGCAGTTTATTTCAGGGCTACACCGGGGAGCTGTTTTTT
d_gene: TRBD1; j_gene: TRBJ2-2; v_gene: TRBV28; abundance: NA; CDR3aa: CASSVPGGFVGELFF; CDR3nt: TGTGCCAGCAGTGTCCCAGGGGGCTTTGTCGGGGAGCTGTTTTTT
d_gene: TRBD1; j_gene: TRBJ1-5; v_gene: TRBV28; abundance: few; CDR3aa: CASSSTTGQGPQPQHF; CDR3nt: TGTGCCAGCAGTTCGACTACGGGACAGGGTCCCCAGCCCCAGCATTTT
d_gene: TRBD1; j_gene: TRBJ2-2; v_gene: TRBV5-1; abundance: NA; CDR3aa: CASSVSGTGNTGELFF; CDR3nt: TGCGCCAGCAGCGTTTCCGGGACAGGGAATACCGGGGAGCTGTTTTTT
d_gene: NA; j_gene: TRBJ2-7; v_gene: TRBV7-7; abundance: once; CDR3aa: CASSLGQGSSYEQYF; CDR3nt: TGTGCCAGCAGCTTAGGGCAGGGGAGCTCCTACGAGCAGTACTTC
d_gene: NA; j_gene: TRBJ2-7; v_gene: TRBV25-1; abundance: NA; CDR3aa: CASSRRVGYEQYF; CDR3nt: TGTGCCAGCAGTCGACGGGTCGGCTACGAGCAGTACTTC